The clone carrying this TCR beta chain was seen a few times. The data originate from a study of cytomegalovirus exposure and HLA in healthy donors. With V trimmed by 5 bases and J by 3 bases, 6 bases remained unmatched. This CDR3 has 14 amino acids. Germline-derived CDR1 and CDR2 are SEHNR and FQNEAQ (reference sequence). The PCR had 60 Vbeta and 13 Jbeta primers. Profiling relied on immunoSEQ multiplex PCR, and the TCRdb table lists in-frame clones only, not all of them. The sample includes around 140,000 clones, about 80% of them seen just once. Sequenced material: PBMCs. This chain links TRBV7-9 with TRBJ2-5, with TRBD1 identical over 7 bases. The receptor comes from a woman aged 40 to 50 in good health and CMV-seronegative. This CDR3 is CASSLRQGEETQYF. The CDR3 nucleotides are TGTGCCAGCAGCCTAAGACAGGGAGAAGAGACCCAGTACTTC.